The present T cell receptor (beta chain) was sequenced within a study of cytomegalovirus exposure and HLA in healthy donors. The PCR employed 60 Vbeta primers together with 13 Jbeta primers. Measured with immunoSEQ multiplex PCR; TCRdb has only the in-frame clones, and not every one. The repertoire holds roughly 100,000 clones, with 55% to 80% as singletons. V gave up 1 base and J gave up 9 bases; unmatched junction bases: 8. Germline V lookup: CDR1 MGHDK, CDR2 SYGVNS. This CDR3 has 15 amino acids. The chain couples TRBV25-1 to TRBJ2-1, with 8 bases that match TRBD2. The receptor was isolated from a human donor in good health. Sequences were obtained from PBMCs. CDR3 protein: CASSESGGLGIEQFF. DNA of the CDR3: TGTGCCAGCAGTGAATCGGGGGGACTAGGGATTGAGCAGTTCTTC.